The present TCR beta chain was sequenced within a study of blood T cell repertoires in COVID-19. About the study: Recovered participants had two consecutive negative NP/OP PCR tests, healthcare professional clearance, or symptom resolution.

The data were produced by immunoSEQ multiplex PCR, yet TCRdb's version contains in-frame clones alone and is incomplete. The sample holds about 280,000 clones, more than 70% seen once. Assignment of participants to cohorts was predicated upon participant-reported clinical history. This CDR3 has 17 residues. Trimming removed 2 bases from V and 2 bases from J; junction bases left unmatched: 6. Germline V gives CDR1 MDHEN, CDR2 SYDVKM. The clonotype was recovered from a woman aged 55-75 years in a cohort exposed to, infected with or recovered from COVID-19 (not recorded which). Sequencing was done on a sample of PBMCs or T cells enriched from blood (not recorded which). J is TRBJ2-4 and V is TRBV28; the match to TRBD2 covers 10 bases. The chain's CDR3 is CASSLRGLADSKNIQYF. The CDR3 region has the DNA TGTGCCAGCAGTTTAAGAGGACTAGCGGACTCCAAAAACATTCAGTACTTC.